This T cell receptor beta chain was documented in a study of TIL therapy for anti-PD-1-resistant metastatic lung cancer. The overall study: Progressing patients received lymphodepletion, expanded TIL infusion and IL-2. Median patient age was almost 55, ranging about 38-75 years.

For this clone: The target antigen is unknown.

This was the immunoSEQ v3 assay. This table comes from immunoSEQ multiplex PCR, and its TCRdb copy is limited to in-frame clones, with some not included. The repertoire consists of more than 45,000 clones, with less than 75% occurring once and the leading ten covering roughly 2%. Whole-study results and caveats: This highly selected cohort may not generalize to typical lung cancer patients.

There are 15 residues in the CDR3. Trimming shortened V by 0 bases and J by 4 bases, and 11 bases separated the two germline ends. CDR1 SGDLS and CDR2 YYNGEE come from the germline V gene. The time point here: pre-treatment sample, taken before nivolumab and TIL therapy. Stage 4 NSCLC adults joined between 2017 and 2020. Here the sequenced sample was blood, taken at baseline. The source of this sequence is a person aged 25 to 79 with non-small cell lung cancer. The chain recombines TRBV9 with TRBJ1-3, with D unresolved. The CDR3 reads CASSVVAQAGNTIYF. The CDR3 bases are TGTGCCAGCAGCGTAGTAGCCCAAGCGGGAAACACCATATATTTT. Looking up the rest from reference TRBV9 and TRBJ1-3 gives the full variable domain: DSGVTQTPKHLITATGQRVTLRCSPRSGDLSVYWYQQSLDQGLQFLIQYYNGEERAKGNILERFSAQQFPDLHSELNLSSLELGDSALYFCASSVVAQAGNTIYFGEGSWLTVV.